This T cell receptor beta chain was sequenced during a study of chemoradiotherapy in HPV16-positive cancers. Study-wide background: Candidate HPV-specific T-cell clones and common TCR motifs came from functional assays in a couple of HPV16-positive patients. Findings and caveats of the study: Better recurrence-free survival went with HPV-responsive T-cell expansion in HPV16-positive patients. Non-HPV-specific T cells did not expand in tumors during treatment, whereas candidate HPV-specific clones and E7-related motifs did. Only two HPV16-positive patients supplied the functional HPV-specificity definition.

V was cut by 2 bases and J by 0 bases, with 8 bases left in between. The CDR3 extends over 15 amino acids. Per the germline V gene, CDR1 is SNHLY and CDR2 is FYNNEI. Clones were read by immunoSEQ multiplex PCR, and TCRdb kept only the in-frame ones, dropping some. The table includes 7,900 or so clones, 87% detected once. As to this clone: Its antigen is unknown.

The sample here was blood, taken from a patient who underwent chemoradiotherapy. V is TRBV2 and J is TRBJ1-3; D call uncertain. The sequence derives from a human donor with HPV-associated anogenital cancer. CDR3 sequence (DNA): TGTGCCAGCAGTGAAACCGGGGTCTCTGGAAACACCATATATTTT. Translating gives CASSETGVSGNTIYF.